The 28 T cell receptor beta chains in this list originate from one sample, sequenced in a study of cytomegalovirus exposure and HLA in healthy donors. The PCR used 60 Vbeta and 13 Jbeta primers. Clones were read by immunoSEQ multiplex PCR, and TCRdb kept only the in-frame ones, dropping some. This sample has 30,000 or so clones; about three fifths occur once, and the top ten carry 20% to 25%. The specimen was PBMCs. Receptors originate from a man aged 45-60 years in good health and CMV-seropositive.

The chain carries TRBV6-4 and TRBJ2-1; 7 positions match TRBD2. Trimming at V came to 5 bases and at J to 6 bases, leaving 10 bases not matched to a gene. Looked up from germline, CDR1 is MRHNA and CDR2 is SNTAGT. The CDR3 length is 15 residues. In DNA, the CDR3 is TGTGCCAGCAGTCCCTCGGCGGGAGTAGGCAATGAGCAGTTCTTC. Translation gives CASSPSAGVGNEQFF.

This chain uses TRBV4-1 with TRBJ1-5, with 7 bases fitting TRBD1. CDR1 and CDR2 (germline): MGHRA, YSYEKL. The junction had 11 bases not matched to a gene; V was cut back by 6 bases and J by 6 bases. The CDR3 contains 15 residues. CDR3 in amino acids: CASSTLPGGSQPQHF. DNA for the CDR3: TGCGCCAGCAGTACTCTTCCAGGGGGGAGTCAGCCCCAGCATTTT.

This clone was seen only a few times. The chain uses TRBV29-1 and TRBJ2-3; no reliable D call. The CDR3 consists of 13 residues. V gave up 8 bases and J gave up 0 bases, with 12 bases separating them. CDR1 is SQVTM, CDR2 ANQGSEA, per germline. CDR3 nucleotides: TGCAGCATAGAAGGGCCTAGCACAGATACGCAGTATTTT. Translation gives CSIEGPSTDTQYF.

The genes are TRBV2 and TRBJ2-3; 7 nucleotides agree with TRBD2. The J segment lost 5 bases and the V segment lost 2 bases, leaving 10 bases of the junction unmatched. This CDR3 spans 16 amino acids. CDR1 and CDR2 (germline): SNHLY, FYNNEI. CDR3 coding DNA: TGTGCCAGCAGTGAAAGAGCTAGCGGAGAAGGAGATACGCAGTATTTT. Its translation is CASSERASGEGDTQYF.

The chain employs TRBV2 and TRBJ2-5, with no clear D. The V gene's germline CDR1 is SNHLY and CDR2 FYNNEI. CDR3 length: 11 amino acids. Trimming cost V 7 bases and J 3 bases, with 6 bases left between them. The CDR3 sequence is CASKIEETQYF. The CDR3 DNA sequence: TGTGCCAGCAAGATAGAAGAGACCCAGTACTTC.

This clone was counted only a few times. This chain connects TRBV6-5 to TRBJ2-4; the D gene is possibly TRBD2 (7 bases). Germline V CDR1 and CDR2: MNHEY, SVGAGI. There are 15 residues in the CDR3. Trimming stripped 5 bases from V and 3 bases from J, with 14 bases between. CDR3 residues: CASSGGGLGKNIQYF. CDR3 sequence (DNA): TGTGCCAGCAGTGGGGGGGGGCTCGGCAAAAACATTCAGTACTTC.

The rearrangement joins TRBV10-3 to TRBJ1-2, with unresolved D. Trimming shortened V by 3 bases and J by 5 bases, and 10 bases separated the two germline ends. Germline V CDR1 and CDR2: ENHRY, SYGVKD. The CDR3 is 13 residues long. CDR3 amino acids: CAISEAAAYGYTF. CDR3 nucleotides: TGTGCCATCAGTGAAGCGGCAGCATATGGCTACACCTTC.

V and J are TRBV27 and TRBJ2-1, with 15 bases that match TRBD2. Germline V gives CDR1 MNHEY, CDR2 SMNVEV (reference sequence). This CDR3 is built from 18 residues. V shed 5 bases, J shed 10 bases, and the junction held 15 bases outside the gene matches. The CDR3 here is CASSPGLAGGQFVWEQFF. The CDR3 nucleotides read TGTGCCAGCAGTCCCGGACTAGCGGGAGGGCAGTTTGTATGGGAGCAGTTCTTC.

V gene TRBV6-5 combines with J gene TRBJ2-4; possible D gene TRBD1, 6 bases. The CDR3 covers 14 residues. Germline assignment: CDR1 MNHEY and CDR2 SVGAGI. Deletions cut 6 bases from V and 4 bases from J, with 13 bases between. CDR3 protein: CASRPGRGKNIQYF. The CDR3 DNA reads TGTGCCAGCAGACCGGGCAGGGGAAAAAACATTCAGTACTTC.

This chain uses TRBV29-1 with TRBJ1-5; D is unresolved. V was trimmed by 0 bases and J by 4 bases, leaving 7 bases between them. The germline V gene has CDR1 SQVTM and CDR2 ANQGSEA. The CDR3 has 13 residues. For the CDR3, the DNA is TGCAGCGTTGAAGAGCGGTCGAATCAGCCCCAGCATTTT. It encodes CSVEERSNQPQHF.

The gene calls are TRBV29-1 and TRBJ1-1; no firm D call. Trimming took 7 bases from V and 4 from J, leaving 10 bases between them. Germline V lookup: CDR1 SQVTM, CDR2 ANQGSEA. This CDR3 has 11 amino acids. The CDR3 DNA follows: TGCAGCGGCGGCAGTTCCACTGAAGCTTTCTTT. Protein product: CSGGSSTEAFF.

This chain links TRBV6-6 with TRBJ2-5; a weak D match, TRBD2 (5 bases). Trimming removed 7 bases from V and 4 bases from J, with 13 bases in between. The CDR3 is 13 residues long. CDR1 is MNHNY and CDR2 is SVGAGI in the germline V gene (reference sequence). The CDR3 DNA reads TGTGCCAGCAAGCGCGGAGGAGGAGAGACCCAGTACTTC. This encodes CASKRGGGETQYF.

This rearrangement joins TRBV7-2 to TRBJ2-5; maybe TRBD2 (6 bases). Trimming stripped 5 bases from V and 5 bases from J, with 12 bases between. CDR1 is SGHTA, CDR2 FQGNSA, per germline. CDR3 length: 13 amino acids. The CDR3 loop reads CASSPLAYETQYF. The CDR3 DNA reads TGTGCCAGCAGCCCCCTAGCGTATGAGACCCAGTACTTC.

The V and J genes are TRBV4-1 and TRBJ2-1; 8 bases agree with TRBD2. The trim removed 10 bases at V and 4 bases at J, leaving 12 bases unmatched. Germline loops: CDR1 MGHRA, CDR2 YSYEKL. This CDR3 spans 15 amino acids. The DNA for the CDR3 is TGCGCCACCACCAGATCAGCGGGGGTATACAATGAGCAGTTCTTC. Its protein is CATTRSAGVYNEQFF.

The J gene is TRBJ2-1, the V gene TRBV5-1; 9 bases map to TRBD1. Germline CDR1 SGHRS, CDR2 YFSETQ. The CDR3 loop spans 13 amino acids. The junction had 2 bases not matched to a gene; V was cut back by 3 bases and J by 7 bases. The CDR3 nucleotides are TGCGCCAGCAGCTACGGACAGGGGAATGAGCAGTTCTTC. This sequence encodes CASSYGQGNEQFF.

This chain links TRBV28 with TRBJ1-2; D is uncertain. The CDR3 is made up of 14 amino acids. From germline, CDR1 is MDHEN and CDR2 SYDVKM. Trimming shortened V by 5 bases and J by 2 bases, and 12 bases separated the two germline ends. The CDR3 reads CASSPDGENYGYTF. In DNA, the CDR3 is TGTGCCAGCAGTCCGGACGGGGAAAACTATGGCTACACCTTC.

V and J are TRBV6-1 and TRBJ2-6, with no clear D. The V end was cut by 7 bases, the J end by 0 bases, with 4 bases between. Germline values: CDR1 MNHNS, CDR2 SASEGT. The CDR3 has 13 amino acids. This chain's CDR3 is CASTVSGANVLTF. The CDR3 DNA reads TGTGCCAGCACGGTCTCTGGGGCCAACGTCCTGACTTTC.

The chain couples TRBV4-1 to TRBJ2-3; the match to TRBD1 covers 7 bases. Germline CDR1 reads MGHRA; CDR2 reads YSYEKL. J was trimmed by 3 bases and V by 4 bases; bases with no gene match: 4. The CDR3 is 14 residues long. CDR3 in DNA: TGCGCCAGCAGCCCCCGACAGGGAACAGATACGCAGTATTTT. It encodes CASSPRQGTDTQYF.

The chain uses TRBV2 and TRBJ1-4; D is perhaps TRBD1 (5 bases). Trimming stripped 6 bases from V and 7 bases from J, with 15 bases between. Germline V gene data show CDR1 as SNHLY and CDR2 as FYNNEI. The CDR3 is made up of 14 amino acids. The CDR3 DNA reads TGTGCCAGCAGCGCCGAGAGGGGAGGTGAAAAACTGTTTTTT. Residues: CASSAERGGEKLFF.

The V and J genes are TRBV14 and TRBJ1-3; possible D gene TRBD1, 6 bases. The CDR3 runs to 14 residues. Between the trimmed V and J ends, which lost 1 base and 4 bases, there was a span of 8 bases. Germline V gene lookup returns CDR1 SGHDN and CDR2 FVKESK. The CDR3: CASSQAGEGNTIYF. The CDR3 nucleotides read TGTGCCAGCAGCCAAGCAGGGGAAGGAAACACCATATATTTT.

V and J are TRBV5-1 and TRBJ1-4; D may be TRBD1 (6 bases). The CDR3 is 13 amino acids. V lost 3 bases, J lost 8 bases, and 11 bases lay in between. Per the germline V gene, CDR1 is SGHRS and CDR2 is YFSETQ. The DNA for the CDR3 is TGCGCCAGCAGCTCCGACGGGACAGAAAAACTGTTTTTT. It specifies CASSSDGTEKLFF. Full variable domain (remainder filled in from reference TRBV5-1 and TRBJ1-4): KAGVTQTPRYLIKTRGQQVTLSCSPISGHRSVSWYQQTPGQGLQFLFEYFSETQRNKGNFPGRFSGRQFSNSRSEMNVSTLELGDSALYLCASSSDGTEKLFFGSGTQLSVL.

The chain is built from TRBV7-3 and TRBJ2-5, with D perhaps matching TRBD2 (6 bases). The germline V and J ends were trimmed by 5 bases and 5 bases, with 15 bases remaining between them. The CDR3 has 14 amino acids. Germline CDR1 reads SGHTA; CDR2 reads FQGTGA. CDR3 nucleotide sequence: TGTGCCAGCAGCCCAAAGACTAGGGGTGAGACCCAGTACTTC. As protein: CASSPKTRGETQYF.

This clone was recorded once. V and J are TRBV28 and TRBJ1-2; D not certain. Germline CDR1 is MDHEN and CDR2 is SYDVKM. The CDR3 runs to 14 residues. The V gene lost 3 bases and the J gene lost 8 bases, with 16 bases spanning the gap. The CDR3 reads CASSLSGIGIGYTF. The CDR3 DNA follows: TGTGCCAGCAGTTTGTCGGGGATAGGGATCGGCTACACCTTC.

This clone was seen a handful of times. The CDR3 DNA reads TGTGCCAGCAGCTTAGGGCCTGGGGGCCACTCTGGAAACACCATATATTTT. Translated: CASSLGPGGHSGNTIYF. The rearrangement joins TRBV7-9 to TRBJ1-3, with a possible D match to TRBD1 (6 bases). Trimming removed 1 base at V and 0 bases at J, with 13 bases between. The germline gives CDR1 SEHNR, CDR2 FQNEAQ (reference sequence). The CDR3 has 17 residues.

The chain uses TRBV28 and TRBJ2-5; no definite D call. The CDR3 has 14 residues. Germline V lookup: CDR1 MDHEN, CDR2 SYDVKM. Trimming pared 6 bases from V and 5 bases from J, leaving 16 bases between. The CDR3 loop is CASSHGSSWETQYF. CDR3 in DNA: TGTGCCAGCAGCCACGGGTCCTCCTGGGAGACCCAGTACTTC. Using reference TRBV28 and TRBJ2-5 for the parts outside the CDR3, the full variable domain is DVKVTQSSRYLVKRTGEKVFLECVQDMDHENMFWYRQDPGLGLRLIYFSYDVKMKEKGDIPEGYSVSREKKERFSLILESASTNQTSMYLCASSHGSSWETQYFGPGTRLLVL.

The gene calls are TRBV4-3 and TRBJ1-5; D might be TRBD1 (6 bases). CDR1 is LGHNA, CDR2 YSLEER, per germline. The CDR3 covers 15 residues. The V end was cut by 1 base, the J end by 5 bases, with 12 bases between. The CDR3 protein is CASSQGAGDHQPQHF. The DNA for the CDR3 is TGCGCCAGCAGCCAAGGGGCAGGGGATCATCAGCCCCAGCATTTT.

This clone has only a few counts. The V gene is TRBV5-1, the J gene TRBJ2-7, with a possible D match to TRBD2 (6 bases). Germline V gives CDR1 SGHRS, CDR2 YFSETQ. Trimming took 5 bases from V and 7 from J, leaving 13 bases between them. This CDR3 has 12 residues. CDR3 sequence (DNA): TGCGCCAGCAGTCCTACTGGGGGGGAGCAGTACTTC. This gives the protein CASSPTGGEQYF.

This clone has just a few counts. The chain is built from TRBV18 and TRBJ2-7; 8 bases match TRBD2. Germline values: CDR1 KGHSH, CDR2 LQKENI. J gave up 4 bases and V 3 bases, and 8 bases lay outside the gene matches. This CDR3 is 15 amino acids long. CDR3: CASSPLGTRGYEQYF. The CDR3 DNA reads as TGTGCCAGCTCACCGCTGGGGACTAGAGGATACGAGCAGTACTTC. Together with reference TRBV18 and TRBJ2-7, the CDR3 gives the full variable domain: NAGVMQNPRHLVRRRGQEARLRCSPMKGHSHVYWYRQLPEEGLKFMVYLQKENIIDESGMPKERFSAEFPKEGPSILRIQQVVRGDSAAYFCASSPLGTRGYEQYFGPGTRLTVT.